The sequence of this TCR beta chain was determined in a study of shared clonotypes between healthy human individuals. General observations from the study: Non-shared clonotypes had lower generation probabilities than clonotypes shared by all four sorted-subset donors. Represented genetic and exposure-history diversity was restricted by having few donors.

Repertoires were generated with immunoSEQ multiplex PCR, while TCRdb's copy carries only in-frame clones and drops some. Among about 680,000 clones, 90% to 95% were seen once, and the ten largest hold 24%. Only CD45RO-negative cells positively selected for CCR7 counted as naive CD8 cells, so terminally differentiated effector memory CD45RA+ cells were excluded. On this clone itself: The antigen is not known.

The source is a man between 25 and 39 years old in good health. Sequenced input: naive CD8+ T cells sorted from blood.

The CDR3 protein is CASSLRDSSGSEQFF. CDR3 DNA: TGTGCCAGCAGCTTAAGGGACTCCAGTGGGAGTGAGCAGTTCTTC. The genes are TRBV11-3 and TRBJ2-1, with D perhaps TRBD2 (6 bases). V was trimmed by 2 bases and J by 9 bases, leaving 17 bases between them. The CDR3 sequence is 15 residues long. The germline CDR1 and CDR2 sequences are SGHNT and YENEEA.